These T cell receptor beta chains were read from a single sample in a study of regulatory T cells in long-lasting Graves disease. TCRdb recomputed calls from the multiplex PCR reads with MiXCR, one row per CDR3 protein. The table has roughly 350,000 distinct CDR3 sequences, 16% seen once. These data were likewise used in another study, on T cells in Graves' hyperthyroidism and ophthalmopathy.

Here the sequenced sample was peripheral blood mononuclear cells (PBMCs), taken at new diagnosis, from a patient treated with antithyroid drugs. These receptors were taken from a young woman with Graves disease. Both conserved end residues are part of each CDR3. A D gene is named only where the DNA matches it firmly. Clone size, where shown, is once, few, many, or a class for clones that have expanded.

D,J,size,V,DNA,CDR3
.,TRBJ1-3,.,TRBV7-9,TGTGCCAGCAGCCAAGACCCCGGGGGGTACACCATATATTTT,CASSQDPGGYTIYF
.,TRBJ1-1,.,TRBV6-9,TGTGCCAGCAGTTACGGCGCAGGTCAGAACACTGAAGCTTTCTTT,CASSYGAGQNTEAFF
TRBD2,TRBJ2-3,few,TRBV6-1,TGTGCCAGCAGGTCCTACCTAGCGGGGCCTAACACAGATACGCAGTATTTT,CASRSYLAGPNTDTQYF
.,TRBJ1-5,many,TRBV28,TGTGCCAGCACCTCTGAGGCACTGAATAGCAATCAGCCCCAGCATTTT,CASTSEALNSNQPQHF
TRBD1,TRBJ1-4,many,TRBV3-1,TGTGCCAGCAACTCAGGGGGTAATGAAAAACTGTTTTTT,CASNSGGNEKLFF
TRBD2,TRBJ2-1,.,TRBV19,TGTGCCAGTAGTCGGAGTAGCGGGGGGGATAGATACAATGAGCAGTTCTTC,CASSRSSGGDRYNEQFF
.,TRBJ2-2,.,TRBV11-2,TGTGCCAGCGGCTTAGACTTTGGGCAGGGAGGAACCGGGGAGCTGTTTTTT,CASGLDFGQGGTGELFF
TRBD1,TRBJ1-6,few,TRBV9,TGTGCCAGCAGCCCCGGACAGGGTACACCCCTCCACTTT,CASSPGQGTPLHF
.,TRBJ1-5,once,TRBV12-3/TRBV12-4,TGTGCCAGCAGTGCCGACTTAAGCGGCAATCAGCCCCAGCATTTT,CASSADLSGNQPQHF
.,TRBJ1-4,.,TRBV5-1,TGCGCCAGCAGCCCAACGGGACACGAAGCAACTAATGAAAAACTGTTTTTT,CASSPTGHEATNEKLFF
TRBD2,TRBJ2-7,.,TRBV5-1,TGCGCCAGCAGCTCGGCCTGGATAGGTCTAGCGGGAGCCTACGAGCAGTACTTC,CASSSAWIGLAGAYEQYF
TRBD2,TRBJ2-7,.,TRBV20-1,TGCAGTGCTCGTCCGGGACTAGCGGAATTCCCCTACGAGCAGTACTTC,CSARPGLAEFPYEQYF
.,TRBJ2-3,many,TRBV5-5,TGTGCCAGCAGCTTGTATGGGGACGCGTCTAGCACAGATACGCAGTATTTT,CASSLYGDASSTDTQYF
TRBD2,TRBJ2-1,many,TRBV5-8,TGTGCCAGCAGCTTGGTGGGACTAGCGGGCCCGACCTCCTACAATGAGCAGTTCTTC,CASSLVGLAGPTSYNEQFF
TRBD1,TRBJ2-7,.,TRBV20-1,TGCAGTGCTAGCATCTCATTAGCAGGAGCAGGGGGCCTCTACGAGCAGTACTTC,CSASISLAGAGGLYEQYF
.,TRBJ2-7,few,TRBV29-1,TGCAGCGTTGGGGCTGCGGACTACGAGCAGTACTTC,CSVGAADYEQYF
.,TRBJ2-2,few,TRBV19,TGTGCCAGTAGTGGGGCTCCGGGGTGGACCGGGGAGCTGTTTTTT,CASSGAPGWTGELFF
.,TRBJ1-6,.,TRBV9,TGTGCCAGCAGCGTAGTTTCAGGAAATTCACCCCTCCACTTT,CASSVVSGNSPLHF
.,TRBJ1-3,many,TRBV11-2,TGTGCCAGCAGCGCCGCGGGGCCTGGAAACACCATATATTTT,CASSAAGPGNTIYF
.,TRBJ2-2,many,TRBV11-2,TGTGCCAGCAGCTTATTGTCATGGAACACCGGGGAGCTGTTTTTT,CASSLLSWNTGELFF
TRBD1,TRBJ1-6,.,TRBV4-1,TGCGCCAGCAGCCAAGAGAACCAGGGGGCGAATTCACCCCTCCACTTT,CASSQENQGANSPLHF
.,TRBJ2-7,many,TRBV2,TGTGCCAGCAAAGATCGGGATAGCGGCGTTTACGAGCAGTACTTC,CASKDRDSGVYEQYF
TRBD1,TRBJ1-1,many,TRBV20-1,TGCAGTGCTCCCCAGGGGACAGGGAGCGGGTCTTTCTTT,CSAPQGTGSGSFF
.,TRBJ1-1,.,TRBV6-5,TGTGCCAGCAGTTACCGGGCAGGTTTCGGTGAAGCTTTCTTT,CASSYRAGFGEAFF
.,TRBJ1-5,many,TRBV18,TGTGCCAGCTCATCCCGGGACAGCAATCAGCCCCAGCATTTT,CASSSRDSNQPQHF
.,TRBJ1-5,many,TRBV12-5,TGTGCTAGTGGTTCCCCCGGGTGCAGCAGGGAGGGGATCGTTCAGCCCCAGCATTTT,CASGSPGCSREGIVQPQHF
.,TRBJ2-1,.,TRBV5-6,TGTGCCAGCAGCTTGTCTAGCGTGGGTGGTTCGCAGTTCTTC,CASSLSSVGGSQFF
TRBD1,TRBJ1-1,few,TRBV12-5,TGTGCTAGTGGTTTGGAGACGGGCAGGGGGCCCACTGAAGCTTTCTTT,CASGLETGRGPTEAFF
.,TRBJ1-4,many,TRBV3-1,TGTGCCAGCAGCCAAGGGACACACTCTGGGCGGAAACTGTTTTTT,CASSQGTHSGRKLFF
TRBD1,TRBJ1-5,many,TRBV11-3,TGTGCCAGCAGCTTAGATCGGCGACAGGGGTTTTGGTGCAATCAGCCCCAGCATTTT,CASSLDRRQGFWCNQPQHF
TRBD2,TRBJ2-2,few,TRBV7-9,TGTGCCACCTTACTCGACGGGACTAGCGGGAGAGCCGGGGAGCTGTTTTTT,CATLLDGTSGRAGELFF
.,TRBJ1-1,many,TRBV6-2/TRBV6-3,TGTGCCAGCAAAACAGGGCTCAACACTGAAGCTTTCTTT,CASKTGLNTEAFF
.,TRBJ2-7,few,TRBV27,TGTGCCACCCGCCCCCATGATTCGGTTGAGCAGTACTTC,CATRPHDSVEQYF
TRBD2,TRBJ2-2,many,TRBV7-2,TGTGCCAGCAGCTTAGGCGGGGGATTCACCGGGGAGCTGTTTTTT,CASSLGGGFTGELFF
.,TRBJ1-1,many,TRBV30,TGTGCCTGGAGACCTGGGCCCTCGAACACTGAAGCTTTCTTT,CAWRPGPSNTEAFF
.,TRBJ1-5,.,TRBV10-2,TGCGCCAGCAGGCCGGACAGACGGAAATGGACCCAGCATTTT,CASRPDRRKWTQHF
.,TRBJ1-1,.,TRBV28,TGTGCCAGCAGTCTCGGACTCGGGAGGGCTGAAGCTTTCTTT,CASSLGLGRAEAFF
TRBD1,TRBJ2-7,many,TRBV28,TGTGCCAGCACCCCTGGGGGACAGTCCTACGAGCAGTACTTC,CASTPGGQSYEQYF
.,TRBJ1-2,once,TRBV19,TGTGCCAGTAGTATAAGGACATCGGACTTCTATGGCTACACCTTC,CASSIRTSDFYGYTF
.,TRBJ2-7,many,TRBV7-8,TGTGCCAGCACTGACGGAACAGGGTCCTACGAGCAGTACTTC,CASTDGTGSYEQYF
.,TRBJ1-6,few,TRBV6-2/TRBV6-3,TGTGCCAGCAGTTATGGCCAGGGAGGCTCACCCCTCCACTTT,CASSYGQGGSPLHF
TRBD2,TRBJ2-7,.,TRBV5-4,TGTGCCAGCAGCTTGGGGGGACTAGCGGGATACGAGCAGTACTTC,CASSLGGLAGYEQYF
.,TRBJ1-1,many,TRBV30,TGTGCCTGGAGTATCGGGATGAACACTGAAGCTTTCTTT,CAWSIGMNTEAFF
TRBD2,TRBJ2-1,many,TRBV10-3,TGTGCCATCAGTGGGGGACTAGCGGGAGGGAGATCTTTCAATGAGCAGTTCTTC,CAISGGLAGGRSFNEQFF
TRBD2,TRBJ2-1,.,TRBV6-5,TGTGCCAGCAGTTACGTTAGGGGACTAGCTTCGGGCAATGAGCAGTTCTTC,CASSYVRGLASGNEQFF
TRBD1,TRBJ1-1,once,TRBV19,TGTGCCAGCAGGACAGGGAAGGGAGAAGCTTTCTTT,CASRTGKGEAFF
.,TRBJ2-7,many,TRBV6-5,TGTGCCAGCAGTTACACCCCGGCTCCGGGTAGCTCCTACGAGCAGTACTTC,CASSYTPAPGSSYEQYF
TRBD1,TRBJ2-7,many,TRBV27,TGTGCCAGCAGTTTCTACAGGGGATCCTACGAGCAGTACTTC,CASSFYRGSYEQYF
.,TRBJ2-5,few,TRBV7-9,TGTGCCAGCAGCTCTTGGGGCCCCAAAGGGGAGACCCAGTACTTC,CASSSWGPKGETQYF
TRBD1,TRBJ1-5,.,TRBV4-2,TGTGCCAGCAGCCAGACAGGGGCGGGAGGCAATCAGCGCCAGCATTTT,CASSQTGAGGNQRQHF
.,TRBJ2-3,many,TRBV12-3/TRBV12-4,TGTGCCAGCAGTTTAGCTAGAGATACGCAGTATTTT,CASSLARDTQYF
TRBD1,TRBJ2-7,many,TRBV30,TGTGCCTGGAGTGAGAGGGACAGGGTCTACGAGCAGTACTTC,CAWSERDRVYEQYF
.,TRBJ2-3,many,TRBV18,TGTGCCAGCTCACCAGCCAGTCTAAGCACAGATACGCAGTATTTT,CASSPASLSTDTQYF
TRBD1,TRBJ2-1,.,TRBV5-6,TGTGCCAGCAGCGGCCCGCGGGACAGGCGAAATGAGCAGTTCTTC,CASSGPRDRRNEQFF
.,TRBJ1-2,.,TRBV29-1,TGCAGCGTTGAAGATCCTCTTAACAGGGAGCACTATGGCTACACCTTC,CSVEDPLNREHYGYTF
.,TRBJ1-2,few,TRBV20-1,TGCAGTGCTAGCGCCGCGGGGCAGGGGCTCACCCGGAGGGGCTACACCTTC,CSASAAGQGLTRRGYTF